This T cell receptor beta chain was identified during a study of blood T cell repertoires in COVID-19. Looking at the study overall: The samples span acute and convalescent COVID-19 from the United States, Italy and Spain. T cells, B-cell-depleted T cells, or PBMCs provided the cDNA or gDNA that served as material.

Original methodology: Estimation of nucleated cell counts relied on the amplification of reference gene primers. Using immunoSEQ multiplex PCR, the repertoire was profiled, and TCRdb retains in-frame clones only, with some absent. The DNA was the basis for D and trimming; V, J and clone size are from that table. The sample holds roughly 300,000 clones, roughly 90% seen once. Germline CDR1 is MNHEY and CDR2 is SVGAGI. The CDR3 runs to 14 residues. V was clipped by 5 bases and J by 4 bases, with 11 bases between them. Seattle researchers signed up patients amid active infection and tracked them longitudinally.

The chain links TRBV6-5 to TRBJ1-4; D gene ambiguous. The clonotype was recovered from a woman under 40 with COVID-19, enrolled during active disease. Sample: peripheral blood. CDR3 residues: CASSRTDFNEKLFF. The CDR3 DNA sequence: TGTGCCAGCAGTAGAACAGATTTTAATGAAAAACTGTTTTTT.